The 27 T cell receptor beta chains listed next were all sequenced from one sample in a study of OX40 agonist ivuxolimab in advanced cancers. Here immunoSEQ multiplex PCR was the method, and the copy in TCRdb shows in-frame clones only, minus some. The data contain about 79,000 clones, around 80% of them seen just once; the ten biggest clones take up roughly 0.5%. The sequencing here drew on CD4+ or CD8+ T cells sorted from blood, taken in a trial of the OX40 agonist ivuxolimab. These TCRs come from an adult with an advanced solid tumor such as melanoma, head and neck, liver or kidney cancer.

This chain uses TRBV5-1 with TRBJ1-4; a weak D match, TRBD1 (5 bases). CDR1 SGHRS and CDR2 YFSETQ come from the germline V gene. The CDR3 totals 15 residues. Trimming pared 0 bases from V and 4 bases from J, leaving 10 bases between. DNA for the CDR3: TGCGCCAGCAGCTTGGGACAGCTGATTAATGAAAAACTGTTTTTT. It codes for CASSLGQLINEKLFF.

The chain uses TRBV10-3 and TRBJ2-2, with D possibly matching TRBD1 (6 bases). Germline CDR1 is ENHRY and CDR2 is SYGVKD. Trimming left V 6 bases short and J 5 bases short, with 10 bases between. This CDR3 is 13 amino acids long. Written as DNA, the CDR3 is TGTGCCATCAGAATACAGGGAACCGGGGAGCTGTTTTTT. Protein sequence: CAIRIQGTGELFF.

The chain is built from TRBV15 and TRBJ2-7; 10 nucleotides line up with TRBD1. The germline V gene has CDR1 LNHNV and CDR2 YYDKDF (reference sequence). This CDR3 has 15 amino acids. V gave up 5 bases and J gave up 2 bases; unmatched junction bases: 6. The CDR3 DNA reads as TGTGCCACCAGCGGCCGGGACAGGGGAACCTACGAGCAGTACTTC. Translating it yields CATSGRDRGTYEQYF.

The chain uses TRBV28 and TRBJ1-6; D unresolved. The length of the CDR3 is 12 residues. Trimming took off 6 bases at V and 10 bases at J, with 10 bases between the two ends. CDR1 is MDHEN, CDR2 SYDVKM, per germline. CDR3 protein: CASRAGGSPLHF. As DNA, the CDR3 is TGTGCCAGCAGGGCGGGAGGGTCACCCCTCCACTTT.

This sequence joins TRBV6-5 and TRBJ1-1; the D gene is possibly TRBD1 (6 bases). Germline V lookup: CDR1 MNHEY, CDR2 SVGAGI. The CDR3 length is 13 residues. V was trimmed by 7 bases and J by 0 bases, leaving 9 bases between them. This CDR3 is CASTGHLNTEAFF. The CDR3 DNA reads TGTGCCAGCACGGGACACTTGAACACTGAAGCTTTCTTT.

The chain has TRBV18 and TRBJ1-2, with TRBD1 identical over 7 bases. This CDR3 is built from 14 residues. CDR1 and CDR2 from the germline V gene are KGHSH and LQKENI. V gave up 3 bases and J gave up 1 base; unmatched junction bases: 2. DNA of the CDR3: TGTGCCAGCTCACCGGACAGGAGTAACTATGGCTACACCTTC. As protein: CASSPDRSNYGYTF.

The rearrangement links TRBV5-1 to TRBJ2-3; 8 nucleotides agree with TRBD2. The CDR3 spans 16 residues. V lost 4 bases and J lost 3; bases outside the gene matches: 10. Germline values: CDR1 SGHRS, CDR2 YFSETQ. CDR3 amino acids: CASSSNPGLGTDTQYF. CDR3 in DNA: TGCGCCAGCAGCAGCAACCCGGGACTAGGGACAGATACGCAGTATTTT.

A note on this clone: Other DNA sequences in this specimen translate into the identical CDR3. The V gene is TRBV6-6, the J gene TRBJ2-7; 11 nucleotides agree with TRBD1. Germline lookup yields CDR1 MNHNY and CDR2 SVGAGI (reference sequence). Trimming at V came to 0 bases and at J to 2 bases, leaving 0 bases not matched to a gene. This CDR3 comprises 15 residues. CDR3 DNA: TGTGCCAGCAGTTACTCGGGACAGGGGGCCTACGAGCAGTACTTC. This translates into CASSYSGQGAYEQYF.

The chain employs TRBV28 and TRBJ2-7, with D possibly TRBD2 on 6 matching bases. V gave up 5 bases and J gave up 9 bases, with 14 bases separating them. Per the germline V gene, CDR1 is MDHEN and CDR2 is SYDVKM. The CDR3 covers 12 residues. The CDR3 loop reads CASSPGGFGQYF. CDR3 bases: TGTGCCAGCAGTCCCGGGGGTTTCGGGCAGTACTTC.

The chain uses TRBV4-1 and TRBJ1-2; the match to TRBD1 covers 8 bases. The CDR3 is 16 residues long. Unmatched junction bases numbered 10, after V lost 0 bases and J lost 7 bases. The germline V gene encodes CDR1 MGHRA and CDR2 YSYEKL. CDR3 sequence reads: CASSQDRNRGFSGYTF. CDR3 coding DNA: TGCGCCAGCAGCCAAGATCGGAACAGGGGGTTTTCTGGCTACACCTTC.

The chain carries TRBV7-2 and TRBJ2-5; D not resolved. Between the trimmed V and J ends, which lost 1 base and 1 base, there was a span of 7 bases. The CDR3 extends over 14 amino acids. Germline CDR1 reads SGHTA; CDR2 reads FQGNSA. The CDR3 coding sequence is TGTGCCAGCAGCTTAGGAGCAGGCCAAGAGACCCAGTACTTC. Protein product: CASSLGAGQETQYF.

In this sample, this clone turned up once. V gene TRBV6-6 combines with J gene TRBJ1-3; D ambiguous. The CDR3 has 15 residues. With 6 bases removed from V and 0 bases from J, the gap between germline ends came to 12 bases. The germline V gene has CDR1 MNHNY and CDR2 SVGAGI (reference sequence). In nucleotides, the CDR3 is TGTGCCAGCAGCCGCGATCTCATCTCTGGAAACACCATATATTTT. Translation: CASSRDLISGNTIYF.

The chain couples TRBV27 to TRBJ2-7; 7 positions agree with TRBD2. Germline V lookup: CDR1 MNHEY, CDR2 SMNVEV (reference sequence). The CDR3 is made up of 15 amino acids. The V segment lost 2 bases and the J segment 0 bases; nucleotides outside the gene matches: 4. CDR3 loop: CASSLIAGSSYEQYF. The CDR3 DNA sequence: TGTGCCAGCAGTTTAATAGCGGGTAGCTCCTACGAGCAGTACTTC.

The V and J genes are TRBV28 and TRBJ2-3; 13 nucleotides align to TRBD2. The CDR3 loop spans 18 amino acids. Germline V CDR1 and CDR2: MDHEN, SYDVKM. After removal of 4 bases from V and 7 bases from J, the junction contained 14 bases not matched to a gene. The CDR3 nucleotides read TGTGCCAGCAGTTCCCCAGGACTAGCGGGAGTTGACATATATACGCAGTATTTT. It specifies CASSSPGLAGVDIYTQYF.

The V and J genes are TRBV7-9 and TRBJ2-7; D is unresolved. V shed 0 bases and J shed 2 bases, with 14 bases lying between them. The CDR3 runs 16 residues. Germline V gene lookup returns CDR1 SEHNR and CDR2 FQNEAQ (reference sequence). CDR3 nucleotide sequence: TGTGCCAGCAGCTTAGCTGTAACAGTCATGCCCTACGAGCAGTACTTC. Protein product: CASSLAVTVMPYEQYF.

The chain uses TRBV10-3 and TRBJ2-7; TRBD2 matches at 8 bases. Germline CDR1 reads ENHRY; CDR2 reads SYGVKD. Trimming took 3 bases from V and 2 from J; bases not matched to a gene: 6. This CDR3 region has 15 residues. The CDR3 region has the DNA TGTGCCATCAGTGATATGGGGCGGGGGGCCTACGAGCAGTACTTC. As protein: CAISDMGRGAYEQYF.

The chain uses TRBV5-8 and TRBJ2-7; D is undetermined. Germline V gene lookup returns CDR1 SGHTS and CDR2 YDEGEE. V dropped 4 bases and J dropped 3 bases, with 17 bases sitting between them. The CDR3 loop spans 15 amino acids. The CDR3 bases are TGTGCCAGCAGCCAAGGACCCGGGTCCGACTACGAGCAGTACTTC. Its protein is CASSQGPGSDYEQYF.

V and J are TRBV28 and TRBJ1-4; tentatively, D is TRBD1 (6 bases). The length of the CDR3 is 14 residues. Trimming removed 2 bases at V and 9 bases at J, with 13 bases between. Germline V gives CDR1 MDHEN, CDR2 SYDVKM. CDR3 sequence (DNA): TGTGCCAGCAGTTTAGTGGGGGCGGAGAAAAAACTGTTTTTT. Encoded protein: CASSLVGAEKKLFF.

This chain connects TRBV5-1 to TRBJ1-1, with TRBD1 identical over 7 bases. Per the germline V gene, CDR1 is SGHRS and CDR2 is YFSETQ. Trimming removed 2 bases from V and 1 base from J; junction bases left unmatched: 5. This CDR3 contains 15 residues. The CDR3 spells CASSLTGQENTEAFF. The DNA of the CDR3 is TGCGCCAGCAGCTTAACTGGACAGGAGAACACTGAAGCTTTCTTT. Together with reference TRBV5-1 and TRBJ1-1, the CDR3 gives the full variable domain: KAGVTQTPRYLIKTRGQQVTLSCSPISGHRSVSWYQQTPGQGLQFLFEYFSETQRNKGNFPGRFSGRQFSNSRSEMNVSTLELGDSALYLCASSLTGQENTEAFFGQGTRLTVV.

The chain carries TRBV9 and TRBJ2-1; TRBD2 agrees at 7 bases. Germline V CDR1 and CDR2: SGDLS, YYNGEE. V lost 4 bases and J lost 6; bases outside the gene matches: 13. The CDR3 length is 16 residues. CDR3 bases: TGTGCCAGCAGCCCCAAGGAGGGCGGGAGTCGCAATGAGCAGTTCTTC. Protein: CASSPKEGGSRNEQFF.

The DNA of the CDR3 is TGCGCCAGCAGATTGAGGGGGCGAGATACGCAGTATTTT. It is translated as CASRLRGRDTQYF. The V and J genes are TRBV5-1 and TRBJ2-3; 7 bases fit TRBD1. In germline, CDR1 is SGHRS, CDR2 YFSETQ. V shed 5 bases, J shed 5 bases, and the junction held 5 bases outside the gene matches. This CDR3 has 13 residues.

CDR3 sequence reads: CWSGKNTGELFF. CDR3 in DNA: TGTTGGAGTGGGAAGAACACCGGGGAGCTGTTTTTT. The rearrangement uses TRBV11-2 and TRBJ2-2; D gene uncertain. The CDR3 spans 12 residues. Looked up from germline, CDR1 is SGHAT and CDR2 is FQNNGV.

CDR3 coding DNA: TGTGCCAGCAGCTTAGTTGGACAAGCGGGCGAGCAGTACTTC. It is translated as CASSLVGQAGEQYF. V is TRBV7-2 and J is TRBJ2-7; possible D gene TRBD2, 6 bases. The CDR3 covers 14 residues. V was cut by 1 base and J by 6 bases, with 13 bases left in between. Per germline, CDR1 SGHTA and CDR2 FQGNSA.

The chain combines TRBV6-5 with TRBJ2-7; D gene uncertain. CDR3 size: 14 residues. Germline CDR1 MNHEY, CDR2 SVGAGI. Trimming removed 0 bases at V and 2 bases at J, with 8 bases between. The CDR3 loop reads CASSYSNGAYEQYF. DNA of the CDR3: TGTGCCAGCAGTTACTCGAACGGAGCCTACGAGCAGTACTTC.

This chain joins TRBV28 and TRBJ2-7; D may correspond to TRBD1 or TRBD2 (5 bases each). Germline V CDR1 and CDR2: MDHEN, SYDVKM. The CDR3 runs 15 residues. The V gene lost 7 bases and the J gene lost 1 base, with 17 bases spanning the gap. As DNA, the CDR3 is TGTGCCAGCAACCCCTGGGTTGGGACGTCCTACGAGCAGTACTTC. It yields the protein CASNPWVGTSYEQYF.

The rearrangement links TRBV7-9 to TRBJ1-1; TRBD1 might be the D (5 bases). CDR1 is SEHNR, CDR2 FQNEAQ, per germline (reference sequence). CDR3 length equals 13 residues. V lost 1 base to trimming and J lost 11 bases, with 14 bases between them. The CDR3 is CASSLGGTIRAFF. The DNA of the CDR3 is TGTGCCAGCAGCTTAGGGGGGACTATTCGTGCTTTCTTT.

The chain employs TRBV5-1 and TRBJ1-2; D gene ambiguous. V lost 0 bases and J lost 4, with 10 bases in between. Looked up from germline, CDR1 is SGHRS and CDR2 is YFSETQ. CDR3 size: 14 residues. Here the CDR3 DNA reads TGCGCCAGCAGCTTGGAGGGCAGCCTCTATGGCTACACCTTC. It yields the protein CASSLEGSLYGYTF.